A selection of T cell receptor beta chains follows, all from one sample in a study of blood T cell repertoires in COVID-19. Method: immunoSEQ multiplex PCR; TCRdb's copy keeps in-frame clones and lacks some. The sample yields about 140,000 clones, 88% seen once. Sequencing input: peripheral blood. The receptors come from a man between 70 and 80 years old with acute or convalescent COVID-19. Both conserved end residues are part of each CDR3. Each record gives: CDR3 length, J gene, V gene, D gene, clone size, CDR3 protein, CDR3 DNA. A D gene is named only where the DNA matches it firmly. Rows give clone size only sometimes, using once, few, many, or a class for an expanded clone.

>12|TRBJ2-7|TRBV2|TRBD1|-
CASKGDSYEQYF
TGTGCCAGCAAAGGGGACAGCTACGAGCAGTACTTC
>16|TRBJ2-1|TRBV5-6|TRBD2|-
CASSLLERDGVDEQFF
TGTGCCAGCAGCTTGCTCGAGCGGGACGGGGTGGATGAGCAGTTCTTC
>15|TRBJ2-7|TRBV5-1|TRBD1|-
CASSYRQGSLDEQYF
TGCGCCAGCAGCTACAGACAGGGGAGCCTCGACGAGCAGTACTTC
>15|TRBJ2-7|TRBV5-1|TRBD1|-
CASSSGQDTTYEQYF
TGCGCCAGCAGCTCTGGACAGGATACCACCTACGAGCAGTACTTC
>15|TRBJ2-3|TRBV3-1/TRBV3-2|TRBD2|-
CASSPQTSGTDTQYF
TGTGCCAGCAGCCCCCAGACTAGCGGCACAGATACGCAGTATTTT
>15|TRBJ2-2|TRBV18|TRBD2|-
CASSPERGNTGELFF
TGTGCCAGCTCACCAGAGCGGGGGAACACCGGGGAGCTGTTTTTT
>12|TRBJ2-7|TRBV30|-|-
CAWSVLGSEQYF
TGTGCCTGGAGTGTACTAGGATCGGAGCAGTACTTC
>17|TRBJ2-3|TRBV5-1|TRBD2|-
CASSLSVASGLTDTQYF
TGCGCCAGCAGCTTGTCGGTAGCTAGCGGACTCACAGATACGCAGTATTTT
>13|TRBJ2-3|TRBV2|-|-
CASSYVGVDTQYF
TGTGCCAGCAGTTACGTCGGGGTAGATACGCAGTATTTT
>14|TRBJ2-7|TRBV28|-|-
CASSLSQGGDEQYF
TGTGCCAGCAGTTTAAGTCAGGGTGGCGACGAGCAGTACTTC
>17|TRBJ2-1|TRBV27|-|-
CASSWLLAPSSYNEQFF
TGTGCCAGCAGTTGGCTGCTAGCACCCAGCTCCTACAATGAGCAGTTCTTC
>15|TRBJ2-2|TRBV11-1|TRBD1|-
CASSLDRVNTGELFF
TGTGCCAGCAGCCTCGACAGGGTGAACACCGGGGAGCTGTTTTTT
>14|TRBJ2-2|TRBV10-3|-|-
CAIAGAVGTGELFF
TGTGCCATCGCGGGGGCAGTAGGCACCGGGGAGCTGTTTTTT
>16|TRBJ1-2|TRBV14|TRBD1|-
CASSQDLAGQGLGYTF
TGTGCCAGCAGCCAAGATCTGGCGGGACAGGGTTTGGGCTACACCTTC
>13|TRBJ1-6|TRBV6-5|TRBD1|few
CASSDGTASPLHF
TGTGCCAGCAGCGACGGGACAGCTTCACCCCTCCACTTT
>11|TRBJ2-7|TRBV10-1|-|once
CASSRGYEQYF
TGCGCCAGCAGCAGGGGTTACGAGCAGTACTTC
>16|TRBJ2-3|TRBV27|TRBD1|-
CASSPAQGAGIDTQYF
TGTGCCAGCAGTCCAGCCCAGGGGGCAGGGATAGATACGCAGTATTTT
>14|TRBJ1-4|TRBV5-6|-|-
CASSLTGAYEKLFF
TGTGCCAGCAGCTTAACAGGCGCCTATGAAAAACTGTTTTTT
>14|TRBJ1-5|TRBV12-5|TRBD1|-
CASATGTGYQPQHF
TGTGCTAGTGCCACCGGGACAGGGTATCAGCCCCAGCATTTT
>16|TRBJ2-3|TRBV11-2|TRBD2|-
CASSLSIAGGTDTQYF
TGTGCCAGCAGCTTAAGTATAGCGGGAGGCACAGATACGCAGTATTTT
>14|TRBJ1-1|TRBV2|TRBD1|-
CASSFLTGRTEAFF
TGTGCCAGCAGTTTCTTGACAGGGAGGACTGAAGCTTTCTTT
>12|TRBJ1-5|TRBV28|TRBD1|-
CASSLGTGVAHF
TGTGCCAGCAGTTTAGGGACAGGGGTGGCGCATTTT
>16|TRBJ1-1|TRBV5-6|TRBD1|-
CASSPDRGRMGTEAFF
TGTGCCAGCAGCCCTGACAGGGGGCGTATGGGCACTGAAGCTTTCTTT
>14|TRBJ2-1|TRBV6-5|TRBD2|-
CASGRGSDGNEQFF
TGTGCCAGCGGGCGGGGGTCGGACGGGAATGAGCAGTTCTTC
>14|TRBJ2-7|TRBV7-9|-|-
CASSLVPSSYEQYF
TGTGCCAGCAGCTTAGTGCCGAGCTCCTACGAGCAGTACTTC